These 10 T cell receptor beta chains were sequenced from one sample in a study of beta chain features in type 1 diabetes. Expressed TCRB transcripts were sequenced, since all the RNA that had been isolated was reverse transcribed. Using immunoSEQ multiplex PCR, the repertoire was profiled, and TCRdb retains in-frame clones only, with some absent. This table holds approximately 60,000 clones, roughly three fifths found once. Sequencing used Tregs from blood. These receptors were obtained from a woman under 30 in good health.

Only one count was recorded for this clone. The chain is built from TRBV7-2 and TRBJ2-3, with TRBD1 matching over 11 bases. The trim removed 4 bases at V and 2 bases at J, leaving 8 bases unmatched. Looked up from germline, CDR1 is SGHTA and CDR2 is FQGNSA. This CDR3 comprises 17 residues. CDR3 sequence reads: CASSYSRTGGATDTQYF. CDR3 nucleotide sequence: TGTGCCAGCAGCTACTCTAGGACAGGGGGCGCCACAGATACGCAGTATTTT.

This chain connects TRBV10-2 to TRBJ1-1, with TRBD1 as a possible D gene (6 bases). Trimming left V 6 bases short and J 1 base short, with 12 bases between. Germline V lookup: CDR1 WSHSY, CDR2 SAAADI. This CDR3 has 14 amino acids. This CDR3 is CASSPSRGNTEAFF. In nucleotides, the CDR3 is TGCGCCAGCAGCCCGTCCAGGGGGAACACTGAAGCTTTCTTT.

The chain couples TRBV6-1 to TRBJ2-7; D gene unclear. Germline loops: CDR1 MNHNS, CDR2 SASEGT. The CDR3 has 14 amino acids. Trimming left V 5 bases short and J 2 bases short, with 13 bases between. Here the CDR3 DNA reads TGTGCCAGCAGTTCCTTCGGTCCCACCTACGAGCAGTACTTC. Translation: CASSSFGPTYEQYF.

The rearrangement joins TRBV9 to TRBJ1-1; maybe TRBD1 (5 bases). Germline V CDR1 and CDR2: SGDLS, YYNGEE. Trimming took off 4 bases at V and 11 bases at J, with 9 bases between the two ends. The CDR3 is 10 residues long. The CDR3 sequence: CASSPRGAFF. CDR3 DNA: TGTGCCAGCAGCCCGCGGGGGGCTTTCTTT.

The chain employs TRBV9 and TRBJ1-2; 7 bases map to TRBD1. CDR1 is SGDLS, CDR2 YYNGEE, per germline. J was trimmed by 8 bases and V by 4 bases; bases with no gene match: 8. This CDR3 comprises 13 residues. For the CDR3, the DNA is TGTGCCAGCAGCTTAGGACAGGCGGGCGGCTACACCTTC. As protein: CASSLGQAGGYTF.

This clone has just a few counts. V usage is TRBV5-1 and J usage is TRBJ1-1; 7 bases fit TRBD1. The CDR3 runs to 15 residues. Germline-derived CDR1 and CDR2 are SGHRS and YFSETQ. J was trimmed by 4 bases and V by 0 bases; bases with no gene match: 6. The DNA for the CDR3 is TGCGCCAGCAGCTTGGGGGGGGCAGGGGGCACTGAAGCTTTCTTT. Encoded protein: CASSLGGAGGTEAFF.

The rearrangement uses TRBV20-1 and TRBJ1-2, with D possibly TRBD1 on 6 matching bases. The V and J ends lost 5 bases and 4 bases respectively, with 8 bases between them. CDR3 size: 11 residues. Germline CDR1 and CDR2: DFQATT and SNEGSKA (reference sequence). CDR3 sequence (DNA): TGCAGTGCTTGGACAGTCTATGGCTACACCTTC. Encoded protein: CSAWTVYGYTF.

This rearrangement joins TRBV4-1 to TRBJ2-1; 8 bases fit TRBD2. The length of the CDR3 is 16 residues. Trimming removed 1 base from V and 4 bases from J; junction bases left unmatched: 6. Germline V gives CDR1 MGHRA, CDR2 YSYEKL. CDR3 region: CASSQGAQRGYNEQFF. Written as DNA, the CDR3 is TGCGCCAGCAGCCAAGGAGCCCAGCGGGGGTACAATGAGCAGTTCTTC.

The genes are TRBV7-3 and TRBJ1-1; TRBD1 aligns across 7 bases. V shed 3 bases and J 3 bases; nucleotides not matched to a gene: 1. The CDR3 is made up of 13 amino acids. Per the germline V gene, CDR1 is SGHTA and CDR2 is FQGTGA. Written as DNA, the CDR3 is TGTGCCAGCAGCTTGACAGGGTACACTGAAGCTTTCTTT. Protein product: CASSLTGYTEAFF. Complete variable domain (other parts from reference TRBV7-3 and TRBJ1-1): GAGVSQTPSNKVTEKGKYVELRCDPISGHTALYWYRQSLGQGPEFLIYFQGTGAADDSGLPNDRFFAVRPEGSVSTLKIQRTERGDSAVYLCASSLTGYTEAFFGQGTRLTVV.

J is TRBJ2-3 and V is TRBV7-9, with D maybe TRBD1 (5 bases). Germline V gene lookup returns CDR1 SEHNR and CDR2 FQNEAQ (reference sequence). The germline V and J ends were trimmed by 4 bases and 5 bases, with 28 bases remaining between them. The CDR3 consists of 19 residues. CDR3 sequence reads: CASSSYLTTGPYTGDTQYF. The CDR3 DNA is TGTGCCAGCAGCTCCTACCTCACCACAGGCCCCTATACGGGAGATACGCAGTATTTT.